These 27 T cell receptor beta chains originate from one sample sequenced in a study of blood T cell repertoires in COVID-19. Generated by immunoSEQ multiplex PCR, the TCRdb table keeps only in-frame clones and is missing some. Altogether 250,000 to 350,000 clones are present, over 75% being singletons, with the ten largest covering almost 9.5%. Sequenced material: peripheral blood. These receptors all stem from a man aged 18 to 30 with active or convalescent COVID-19.

The chain's CDR3 is CASSGGQGISGELFF. For the CDR3, the DNA is TGTGCCAGCAGTGGGGGACAGGGGATTTCCGGGGAGCTGTTTTTT. The J gene is TRBJ2-2, the V gene TRBV6-6; TRBD1 matches 10 bases. CDR3 length: 15 amino acids. V dropped 5 bases and J dropped 6; count of bases not matched to a gene: 6. CDR1 MNHNY and CDR2 SVGAGI come from the germline V gene (reference sequence).

V gene TRBV19 combines with J gene TRBJ1-2; 7 nucleotides line up with TRBD1. Trimming took 3 bases from V and 3 from J; bases not matched to a gene: 16. The CDR3 has 18 residues. Germline values: CDR1 LNHDA, CDR2 SQIVND (reference sequence). The CDR3 loop reads CASSISSWDRLLYYGYTF. CDR3 nucleotides: TGTGCCAGTAGTATTAGTTCGTGGGACAGACTTCTATACTATGGCTACACCTTC.

This rearrangement joins TRBV6-2 or TRBV6-3 to TRBJ2-1; D is undetermined. The CDR3 runs 13 residues. Trimming removed 0 bases at V and 7 bases at J, with 7 bases between. Germline-derived CDR1 and CDR2 are MNHEY and SVGEGT. The CDR3 here is CASSYSVRNEQFF. DNA of the CDR3: TGTGCCAGCAGTTACTCGGTACGGAATGAGCAGTTCTTC.

This chain uses TRBV9 with TRBJ1-2; TRBD1 might be the D (6 bases). The CDR3 sequence is 13 residues long. The V gene lost 5 bases and the J gene lost 4 bases, with 12 bases spanning the gap. Per the germline V gene, CDR1 is SGDLS and CDR2 is YYNGEE. In DNA form, the CDR3 reads TGTGCCAGCAGGGATACAGGGAGCTATGGCTACACCTTC. It encodes CASRDTGSYGYTF.

The genes are TRBV5-1 and TRBJ1-2; TRBD1 matches 7 bases. Germline lookup yields CDR1 SGHRS and CDR2 YFSETQ. The CDR3 spans 14 residues. Trimming cost V 2 bases and J 0 bases; bases outside gene matches: 1. The DNA for the CDR3 is TGCGCCAGCAGCTTAGGGGGCCCTAACTATGGCTACACCTTC. Translating it yields CASSLGGPNYGYTF.

J is TRBJ2-3 and V is TRBV18; D is ambiguous. The germline V and J ends were trimmed by 3 bases and 0 bases, with 10 bases remaining between them. This CDR3 spans 15 amino acids. The germline V gene has CDR1 KGHSH and CDR2 LQKENI. The CDR3 loop reads CASSPMIRSTDTQYF. Here the CDR3 DNA reads TGTGCCAGCTCACCTATGATTCGGAGCACAGATACGCAGTATTTT.

This chain uses TRBV6-6 with TRBJ2-7; 11 bases agree with TRBD1. Germline V gene lookup returns CDR1 MNHNY and CDR2 SVGAGI (reference sequence). V shed 6 bases and J 1 base; nucleotides not matched to a gene: 5. CDR3 length: 15 amino acids. The CDR3 spells CASRSGTGGSYEQYF. CDR3 coding DNA: TGTGCCAGCAGAAGCGGGACAGGGGGATCCTACGAGCAGTACTTC.

This clone was counted once. The rearrangement joins TRBV27 to TRBJ2-1, with 11 bases matching TRBD2. The J segment lost 4 bases and the V segment lost 4 bases, leaving 3 bases of the junction unmatched. The CDR3 spans 15 residues. The V gene's germline CDR1 is MNHEY and CDR2 SMNVEV (reference sequence). The CDR3 DNA is TGTGCCAGCAGTTCCGGGACTAGCGGATACAATGAGCAGTTCTTC. This codes for CASSSGTSGYNEQFF.

The genes are TRBV2 and TRBJ1-4; no definite D call. Germline-derived CDR1 and CDR2 are SNHLY and FYNNEI. The V end lost 3 bases, the J end lost 8 bases, and 13 bases lay between the germline ends. The CDR3 contains 14 residues. DNA for the CDR3: TGTGCCAGCAGTGATCTCGGGGTGCGCGAAAAACTGTTTTTT. Its protein product is CASSDLGVREKLFF.

The V call is TRBV7-9, the J call TRBJ2-1, with 7 bases that match TRBD1. From germline, CDR1 is SEHNR and CDR2 FQNEAQ (reference sequence). The CDR3 is 15 amino acids. V lost 7 bases and J lost 2; bases outside the gene matches: 8. The CDR3 is CASKMGDSTYNEQFF. CDR3 sequence (DNA): TGTGCCAGCAAGATGGGGGACAGTACCTACAATGAGCAGTTCTTC.

The chain carries TRBV2 and TRBJ1-6; D is ambiguous. The germline V and J ends were trimmed by 3 bases and 7 bases, with 16 bases remaining between them. The length of the CDR3 is 16 residues. The germline V gene encodes CDR1 SNHLY and CDR2 FYNNEI. CDR3 coding DNA: TGTGCCAGCAGTGAGGATGCCCGTAGGAGGAATTCACCCCTCCACTTT. Translating gives CASSEDARRRNSPLHF.

The V gene is TRBV7-7, the J gene TRBJ2-3, with 14 bases fitting TRBD2. Germline CDR1 reads SSHAT; CDR2 reads FNYEAQ (reference sequence). V was pared by 4 bases and J by 1 base, with 4 bases of the junction left unmatched. The CDR3 contains 17 residues. CDR3 amino acids: CASSSPGLAGGTDTQYF. CDR3 DNA sequence: TGTGCCAGCAGCTCTCCGGGACTAGCGGGAGGCACAGATACGCAGTATTTT.

The chain couples TRBV10-2 to TRBJ2-1; 8 bases are a match to TRBD2. This CDR3 has 14 amino acids. The ends lost 7 bases at V and 3 bases at J; junction bases unmatched: 5. Germline CDR1 is WSHSY and CDR2 is SAAADI. The CDR3 nucleotides are TGCGCCAGCACCGATAGCGGGATCTACAATGAGCAGTTCTTC. This codes for CASTDSGIYNEQFF.

The chain has TRBV12-5 and TRBJ1-6; no definite D call. Germline V gene sequence: CDR1 LGHNT, CDR2 FRNRAP. The CDR3 consists of 17 residues. Trimming took 0 bases from V and 4 from J, leaving 13 bases between them. The CDR3 DNA reads as TGTGCTAGTGGTTTGGTACGGGAGATGGGGTATAATTCACCCCTCCACTTT. Its protein product is CASGLVREMGYNSPLHF.

The chain has TRBV20-1 and TRBJ1-1; D may be TRBD1 (6 bases). Germline assignment: CDR1 DFQATT and CDR2 SNEGSKA (reference sequence). The CDR3 runs 13 residues. Trimming left V 3 bases short and J 8 bases short, with 16 bases between. The chain's CDR3 is CSASHTGREEAFF. The CDR3 DNA follows: TGCAGTGCTAGTCACACAGGGCGGGAGGAAGCTTTCTTT.

The chain joins TRBV19 to TRBJ2-5; 7 nucleotides agree with TRBD1. The CDR3 totals 15 residues. The V gene's germline CDR1 is LNHDA and CDR2 SQIVND (reference sequence). Trimming at V came to 5 bases and at J to 2 bases, leaving 8 bases not matched to a gene. In DNA, the CDR3 is TGTGCCAGTAGTTTCGGACAGGAAACACAAGAGACCCAGTACTTC. This translates into CASSFGQETQETQYF.

This chain uses TRBV5-6 with TRBJ1-1, with D unclear. Germline V CDR1 and CDR2: SGHDT, YYEEEE. The CDR3 length is 16 residues. V lost 2 bases and J lost 1, with 15 bases in between. The CDR3 DNA is TGTGCCAGCAGCTTCATCAGGTCACGACGGAACACTGAAGCTTTCTTT. This codes for CASSFIRSRRNTEAFF. Based on the CDR3 plus reference TRBV5-6 and TRBJ1-1, the full variable domain is DAGVTQSPTHLIKTRGQQVTLRCSPKSGHDTVSWYQQALGQGPQFIFQYYEEEERQRGNFPDRFSGHQFPNYSSELNVNALLLGDSALYLCASSFIRSRRNTEAFFGQGTRLTVV.

This rearrangement joins TRBV9 to TRBJ1-3; 7 bases agree with TRBD1. Germline CDR1 is SGDLS and CDR2 is YYNGEE. CDR3 length: 15 amino acids. With 3 bases clipped from V and 8 bases from J, the junction kept 11 bases outside the gene matches. The CDR3 here is CASSGSGQPADTIYF. Written as DNA, the CDR3 is TGTGCCAGCAGCGGCTCGGGACAGCCCGCGGACACCATATATTTT.

This chain links TRBV4-3 with TRBJ1-5, with a weak D call TRBD1 (5 bases). V was pared by 0 bases and J by 0 bases, with 18 bases between. Germline V lookup: CDR1 LGHNA, CDR2 YSLEER. The CDR3 extends over 19 amino acids. CDR3 nucleotides: TGCGCCAGCAGCCAAGATCTTAGGAAGCGGGACTATAGCAATCAGCCCCAGCATTTT. This gives the protein CASSQDLRKRDYSNQPQHF.

This clone occurred a few times. The rearrangement links TRBV6-4 to TRBJ2-1, with 11 bases aligning to TRBD2. In germline, CDR1 is MRHNA, CDR2 SNTAGT. There are 16 residues in the CDR3. The ends lost 2 bases at V and 5 bases at J; junction bases unmatched: 5. The CDR3 coding sequence is TGTGCCAGCAGTGACGGGGCTAGCGGGGGGCACAATGAGCAGTTCTTC. Amino acids: CASSDGASGGHNEQFF.

The V and J genes are TRBV19 and TRBJ2-3, with TRBD1 matching 7 bases. The CDR3 is 15 residues long. With V trimmed by 6 bases and J by 2 bases, 8 bases remained unmatched. Germline V gives CDR1 LNHDA, CDR2 SQIVND (reference sequence). The CDR3 DNA reads as TGTGCCAGTAGCCGCAGGGGGACACCCACAGATACGCAGTATTTT. Translating it yields CASSRRGTPTDTQYF.

Remarks on this clone: The sample holds other DNA sequences that translate to the same CDR3. For the CDR3, the DNA is TGTGCCAGCAGCTTGAGTAGTTTCTATGGCTACACCTTC. It specifies CASSLSSFYGYTF. V gene TRBV5-6 combines with J gene TRBJ1-2; D is uncertain. This CDR3 contains 13 residues. The V gene lost 1 base and the J gene lost 4 bases, with 8 bases spanning the gap. The V gene's germline CDR1 is SGHDT and CDR2 YYEEEE.

This clone was seen only once. The J gene is TRBJ1-2, the V gene TRBV29-1; 8 bases fit TRBD1. The CDR3 is 13 amino acids. Trimming took 4 bases from V and 4 from J; bases not matched to a gene: 5. Germline CDR1 reads SQVTM; CDR2 reads ANQGSEA. CDR3 DNA: TGCAGCGTTGCGACAGGGGAAAGCTATGGCTACACCTTC. Amino acids: CSVATGESYGYTF.

The chain couples TRBV19 to TRBJ1-2, with 10 nucleotides matching TRBD1. Germline-derived CDR1 and CDR2 are LNHDA and SQIVND (reference sequence). After removal of 5 bases from V and 6 bases from J, the junction contained 6 bases not matched to a gene. CDR3 length: 14 amino acids. CDR3 DNA: TGTGCCAGTAGTGAGGGACAGGGGCGCCATGGCTACACCTTC. Residues: CASSEGQGRHGYTF.

The rearrangement joins TRBV4-1 to TRBJ2-1; 9 nucleotides match TRBD2. The CDR3 runs 18 residues. Germline V gives CDR1 MGHRA, CDR2 YSYEKL. V dropped 3 bases and J dropped 4; count of bases not matched to a gene: 13. CDR3: CASSHSPSASGVYNEQFF. The CDR3 DNA follows: TGCGCCAGCAGCCATAGTCCATCGGCTAGCGGGGTTTACAATGAGCAGTTCTTC.

The V call is TRBV27, the J call TRBJ2-3, with 7 bases matching TRBD2. Germline V gene lookup returns CDR1 MNHEY and CDR2 SMNVEV (reference sequence). This CDR3 comprises 14 residues. With V trimmed by 5 bases and J by 4 bases, 6 bases remained unmatched. The CDR3 DNA reads as TGTGCCAGCAGTCCTCGGGGGGTCGCAGATACGCAGTATTTT. Amino acids: CASSPRGVADTQYF.

V and J are TRBV9 and TRBJ2-7, with 8 bases that match TRBD2. This CDR3 comprises 15 residues. CDR1 and CDR2 (germline): SGDLS, YYNGEE. V lost 4 bases, J lost 4 bases, and 10 bases stayed unmatched. The DNA for the CDR3 is TGTGCCAGCAGCCCGAGCGGGGGCCCTTATTACGAGCAGTACTTC. Its protein product is CASSPSGGPYYEQYF. Complete variable domain (other parts from reference TRBV9 and TRBJ2-7): DSGVTQTPKHLITATGQRVTLRCSPRSGDLSVYWYQQSLDQGLQFLIQYYNGEERAKGNILERFSAQQFPDLHSELNLSSLELGDSALYFCASSPSGGPYYEQYFGPGTRLTVT.